Listed below are T cell receptor beta chains from one sample, sequenced in a study of blood T cell repertoires in COVID-19. The protocol was immunoSEQ multiplex PCR, while the TCRdb copy is restricted to in-frame clones and leaves out a portion. This table has about 120,000 clones, 85% to 90% appearing once. Sequenced input: peripheral blood. The receptors come from a woman aged 70-85 years with acute or convalescent COVID-19. CDR3s include the opening cysteine and the closing phenylalanine or tryptophan. D genes are given only for firm matches. The size of a clone is reported for some rows only, either as once, few or many, or as a class for expanded clones.

>.|TRBV7-9|.|TRBJ2-5
TGTGCCAGCAGCCTCCTCGACGGGTGGTGGGAGACCCAGTACTTC
CASSLLDGWWETQYF
>.|TRBV28|.|TRBJ1-3
TGTGCCAGCAGTCTAAAACGTCGGGGAAACACCATATATTTT
CASSLKRRGNTIYF
>.|TRBV29-1|.|TRBJ1-1
TGCAGCGTTAGCCTTGTGTCAGGGCCTAGAGCTTTCTTT
CSVSLVSGPRAFF
>once|TRBV30|TRBD1|TRBJ2-7
TGTGCCTGGAGCCCGGACAGGGATTACGAGCAGTACTTC
CAWSPDRDYEQYF
>.|TRBV14|TRBD1|TRBJ2-1
TGTGCCAGCAGCCAGATCCGGGACAGGGTTTGGAATGAGCAGTTCTTC
CASSQIRDRVWNEQFF
>.|TRBV4-1|TRBD1|TRBJ1-6
TGCGCCAGCAGCCGCGGGACAGGGGTTTATTGGACACCCCTCCACTTT
CASSRGTGVYWTPLHF
>.|TRBV5-4|.|TRBJ2-1
TGTGCCAGCAGCATGGGGTCAGCCCCTAGTTTCTTC
CASSMGSAPSFF
>.|TRBV28|.|TRBJ1-1
TGTGCCAGCAGCCAAGCGAGCAGGGGCAACACTGAAGCTTTCTTT
CASSQASRGNTEAFF
>.|TRBV7-9|.|TRBJ2-3
TGTGCCAGCAGCTTAGCGCCCGGCGGGGGCGCAGATACGCAGTATTTT
CASSLAPGGGADTQYF
>few|TRBV3-1/TRBV3-2|.|TRBJ1-1
TGTGCCAGCAGCCAAGGTTCTGGGCTTGGTATCCAGAACACTGAAGCTTTCTTT
CASSQGSGLGIQNTEAFF
>.|TRBV30|.|TRBJ1-1
TGTGCCTACGGACAAATGAACACTGAAGCTTTCTTT
CAYGQMNTEAFF
>.|TRBV5-5|TRBD1|TRBJ1-2
TGTGCCAGCAGCCACGTAATACGAGGGGGCGCTGGCTACACCTTC
CASSHVIRGGAGYTF
>.|TRBV2|.|TRBJ2-7
TGTGCCAGCACCCCGTCCGGGAGCCCCTACGAGCAGTACTTC
CASTPSGSPYEQYF
>.|TRBV7-9|TRBD1|TRBJ1-1
TGTGCCAGCAGCTTCAGGGGGTTGACGAACACTGAAGCTTTCTTT
CASSFRGLTNTEAFF